Described below is a single T cell receptor (beta chain) sequence and its context. Its antigen is undetermined. Using immunoSEQ multiplex PCR, the repertoire was profiled, and TCRdb retains in-frame clones only, with some absent. The data hold approximately 840,000 clones, with 95% to 97% observed a single time. This record belongs to a study of shared clonotypes between healthy human individuals. The wider study: Plates per donor: three CD4 naive, three CD4 memory, two CD8 naive, one CD8 memory. Overall study results and limits: Among non-shared clonotypes, generation probabilities were lower than among those shared by all four donors. Clonotype sharing across several donors was observed for around 5% of naive CD4 clonotypes.

Terminally differentiated effector memory CD45RA+ cells were excluded by CCR7 positive selection of CD45RO-negative cells. The germline gives CDR1 SGHRS, CDR2 YFSETQ. The ends were cut back, 2 bases at V and 6 bases at J, with 20 bases in the middle. The CDR3 has 17 amino acids. The sample comprised naive CD8+ T cells sorted from blood. The receptor was derived from a man aged 25-45 years in good health. The chain links TRBV5-1 to TRBJ2-2, with D perhaps being TRBD1 or TRBD2 (7 bases each). CDR3 in DNA: TGCGCCAGCAGCTTCCACAATAGGGAGGGGGCGTCCGGGGAGCTGTTTTTT. This encodes CASSFHNREGASGELFF. Filled out from reference TRBV5-1 and TRBJ2-2, the complete variable domain reads KAGVTQTPRYLIKTRGQQVTLSCSPISGHRSVSWYQQTPGQGLQFLFEYFSETQRNKGNFPGRFSGRQFSNSRSEMNVSTLELGDSALYLCASSFHNREGASGELFFGEGSRLTVL.